This TCR beta chain was sequenced during a study of blood T cell repertoires in COVID-19. Across the study: Donors in the United States, Italy and Spain gave samples during acute or convalescent COVID-19.

The CDR3 runs 15 residues. Germline loops: CDR1 MNHEY, CDR2 SMNVEV (reference sequence). The V gene end was trimmed by 5 bases and the J gene end by 6 bases; junction bases not matched to a gene: 11. Generated by immunoSEQ multiplex PCR, the TCRdb table keeps only in-frame clones and is missing some. Among 200,000 to 250,000 clones listed, 80% to 85% were seen once. This clonotype originated in a woman aged 25 to 39 who had recovered from COVID-19. V gene TRBV27 combines with J gene TRBJ1-2; TRBD1 matches 8 bases. The sequencing input was peripheral blood. CDR3 protein: CASSPTRGLFNGYTF. The CDR3 nucleotides read TGTGCCAGCAGTCCGACCAGGGGGCTTTTCAATGGCTACACCTTC.